What follows describes a single TCR beta chain. Its antigen remains unknown. This specimen comes from a study of CD8 T cells in Susac syndrome. Whole-study context: When their blood was taken, the Susac syndrome patients had either not yet had any therapy, were taking corticosteroids, or were taking intravenous immunoglobulin alone.

Whole-study findings and limits: CD8+ clonal expansion in Susac peaked in TEMRA cells and active patients.

Reverse transcription of about 0.5 to 1 ug RNA was carried out with random hexamers. The method of amplification for TCR beta CDR3 was immunoSEQ multiplex PCR, covering 54 Vbeta and 13 Jbeta. TCRdb reanalysed the immunoSEQ multiplex PCR reads using MiXCR and keeps one entry per CDR3 protein. The sample yields around 100,000 distinct CDR3 sequences, 95% seen once. The study sequenced TCR beta in blood CD8+ and CD4+ T cells. CDR1 SQVTM and CDR2 ANQGSEA come from the germline V gene. The CDR3 runs 14 residues. With V trimmed by 2 bases and J by 9 bases, 10 bases remained unmatched. The specimen sequenced was CD8+ T cells from PBMCs. The sequence derives from a human donor with Susac syndrome. V gene TRBV29-1 combines with J gene TRBJ2-4; 7 nucleotides align to TRBD2. CDR3 in amino acids: CSVERNRGEGIQYF. The CDR3 coding sequence is TGCAGCGTTGAAAGGAACCGGGGGGAAGGCATTCAGTACTTC.